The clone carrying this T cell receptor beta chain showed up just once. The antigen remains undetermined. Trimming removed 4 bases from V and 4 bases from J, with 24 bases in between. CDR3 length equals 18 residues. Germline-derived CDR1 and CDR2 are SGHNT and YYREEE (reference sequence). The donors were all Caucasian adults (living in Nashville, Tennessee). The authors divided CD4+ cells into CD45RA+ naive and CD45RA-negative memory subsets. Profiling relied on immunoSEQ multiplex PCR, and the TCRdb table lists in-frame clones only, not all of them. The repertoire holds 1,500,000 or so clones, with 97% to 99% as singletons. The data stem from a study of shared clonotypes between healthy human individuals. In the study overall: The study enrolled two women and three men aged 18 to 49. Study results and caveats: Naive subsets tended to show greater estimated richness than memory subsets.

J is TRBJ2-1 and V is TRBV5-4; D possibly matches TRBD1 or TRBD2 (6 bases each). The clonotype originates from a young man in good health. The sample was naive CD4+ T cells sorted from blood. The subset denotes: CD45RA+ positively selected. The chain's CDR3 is CASSPVGGLATHYNEQFF. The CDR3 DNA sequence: TGTGCCAGCAGCCCGGTGGGGGGCCTGGCGACGCATTACAATGAGCAGTTCTTC.